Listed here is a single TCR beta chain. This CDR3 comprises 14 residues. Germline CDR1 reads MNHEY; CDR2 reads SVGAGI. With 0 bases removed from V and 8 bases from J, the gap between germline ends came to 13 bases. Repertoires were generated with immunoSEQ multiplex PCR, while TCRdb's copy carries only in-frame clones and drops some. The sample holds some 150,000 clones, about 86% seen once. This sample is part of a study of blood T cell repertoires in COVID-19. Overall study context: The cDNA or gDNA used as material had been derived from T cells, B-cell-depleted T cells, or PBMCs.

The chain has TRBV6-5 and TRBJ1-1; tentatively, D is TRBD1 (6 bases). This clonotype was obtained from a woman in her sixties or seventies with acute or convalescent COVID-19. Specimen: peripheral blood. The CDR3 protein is CASSYSGRGTEAFF. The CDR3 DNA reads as TGTGCCAGCAGTTACTCTGGCAGGGGAACAGAAGCTTTCTTT.